This passage covers 18 T cell receptor beta chains from one sample sequenced in a study of early T cells in non-severe SARS-CoV-2 infection. Using its own MiXCR run on the 5' RACE reads, TCRdb lists one record per CDR3 protein. The sample lists 40,000 to 60,000 distinct CDR3 sequences; about an eighth were seen once. What was sequenced was whole blood. These receptor sequences come from an adult who was a healthcare worker with PCR-confirmed SARS-CoV-2 infection or an uninfected control (not recorded which).

The chain employs TRBV3-1 and TRBJ1-6; D unresolved. This CDR3 has 13 residues. V lost 4 bases to trimming and J lost 8 bases, with 9 bases between them. The germline gives CDR1 LGHDT, CDR2 YNNKEL (reference sequence). DNA for the CDR3: TGTGCCAGCAGCCTCGAATTGTATTCACCCCTCCACTTT. Protein product: CASSLELYSPLHF.

The chain employs TRBV29-1 and TRBJ2-1; no reliable D call. Per germline, CDR1 SQVTM and CDR2 ANQGSEA. The CDR3 contains 13 residues. V was trimmed by 3 bases and J by 0 bases, leaving 6 bases between them. CDR3 sequence reads: CSVDSRSYNEQFF. CDR3 nucleotides: TGCAGCGTTGACAGTCGCTCCTACAATGAGCAGTTCTTC.

This clonotype appeared a few times. The V and J genes are TRBV2 and TRBJ1-2; a weak D match, TRBD1 (6 bases). Germline CDR1 and CDR2: SNHLY and FYNNEI. This CDR3 is built from 14 residues. Trimming left V 6 bases short and J 0 bases short, with 11 bases between. For the CDR3, the DNA is TGTGCCAGCAGGGACCGGACAGCTAACTATGGCTACACCTTC. Amino acid sequence: CASRDRTANYGYTF.

The J gene is TRBJ2-3, the V gene TRBV6-2 or TRBV6-3; no clear D gene. CDR1 is MNHEY, CDR2 SVGEGT, per germline. This CDR3 is built from 12 residues. With 6 bases removed from V and 4 bases from J, the gap between germline ends came to 8 bases. CDR3 nucleotides: TGTGCCAGCAGGGAAGAAGCAGATACGCAGTATTTT. Translated: CASREEADTQYF.

This clonotype was seen ten or more times. The chain carries TRBV7-3 and TRBJ2-1; D tentatively reads TRBD1 or TRBD2 (6 bases each). The germline V gene encodes CDR1 SGHTA and CDR2 FQGTGA. CDR3 length: 16 amino acids. Trimming stripped 4 bases from V and 6 bases from J, with 19 bases between. The CDR3 protein is CASSSQGRGISNEQFF. Here the CDR3 DNA reads TGTGCCAGCAGCTCCCAGGGGCGCGGGATCAGCAATGAGCAGTTCTTC.

In its sample, this clonotype was seen many times. V gene TRBV7-6 combines with J gene TRBJ2-1; 10 bases are a match to TRBD1. Germline V lookup: CDR1 SGHVS, CDR2 FNYEAQ. There are 14 residues in the CDR3. V was pared by 4 bases and J by 5 bases, with 2 bases of the junction left unmatched. CDR3 sequence: CASSWGTGDNEQFF. The CDR3 DNA follows: TGTGCCAGCAGCTGGGGGACAGGGGACAATGAGCAGTTCTTC.

At least ten counts were recorded for this clonotype. This sequence joins TRBV6-2 or TRBV6-3 and TRBJ2-7, with TRBD2 matching 7 bases. The CDR3 covers 14 residues. Germline assignment: CDR1 MNHEY and CDR2 SVGEGT. V lost 4 bases, J lost 3 bases, and 6 bases stayed unmatched. The CDR3 DNA is TGTGCCAGCAGTTTTCTAGCGGCTCGCTACGAGCAGTACTTC. Protein: CASSFLAARYEQYF.

This clonotype was observed a handful of times. The V and J genes are TRBV5-1 and TRBJ1-1; 8 positions agree with TRBD1. CDR3 length equals 14 residues. Trimming cost V 4 bases and J 4 bases; bases outside gene matches: 6. Germline values: CDR1 SGHRS, CDR2 YFSETQ. The CDR3 DNA reads as TGCGCCAGCAGCGCCGGGACAGGCATCACTGAAGCTTTCTTT. This encodes CASSAGTGITEAFF.

This clonotype was counted at least ten times. This chain connects TRBV29-1 to TRBJ2-1; D possibly corresponds to TRBD1 (6 bases). V was cut by 7 bases and J by 2 bases, with 18 bases left in between. CDR1 SQVTM and CDR2 ANQGSEA come from the germline V gene. The CDR3 sequence is 15 residues long. In DNA form, the CDR3 reads TGCAGCGGCTCGTTAGGGGGAATGCCCTACAATGAGCAGTTCTTC. Its protein product is CSGSLGGMPYNEQFF.

This clonotype was seen ten or more times. The chain is built from TRBV28 and TRBJ1-6; no firm D call. The V and J ends lost 6 bases and 7 bases respectively, with 13 bases between them. The CDR3 is 14 amino acids. The germline CDR1 and CDR2 sequences are MDHEN and SYDVKM. CDR3 sequence: CASSVPGGNSPLHF. The CDR3, as DNA: TGTGCCAGCAGCGTTCCGGGAGGGAATTCACCCCTCCACTTT.

This clonotype turned up a few times. The V call is TRBV9, the J call TRBJ1-2, with a weak D call TRBD1 (5 bases). The CDR3 has 15 residues. Germline values: CDR1 SGDLS, CDR2 YYNGEE. Trimming shortened V by 2 bases and J by 2 bases, and 13 bases separated the two germline ends. The CDR3: CASSVGPTENYGYTF. In DNA form, the CDR3 reads TGTGCCAGCAGCGTGGGGCCTACAGAAAACTATGGCTACACCTTC.

This clonotype showed up just a few times. The gene calls are TRBV6-5 and TRBJ2-1; no clear D gene. Trimming shortened V by 3 bases and J by 11 bases, and 8 bases separated the two germline ends. In germline, CDR1 is MNHEY, CDR2 SVGAGI. The CDR3 has 11 amino acids. CDR3 residues: CASSYLGQQFF. In DNA form, the CDR3 reads TGTGCCAGCAGTTATCTGGGCCAGCAGTTCTTC.

This clonotype has only one observation. This sequence joins TRBV10-1 and TRBJ2-4, with unresolved D. Germline V gives CDR1 WNHNN, CDR2 SYGVQD (reference sequence). The CDR3 covers 15 residues. The ends were cut back, 0 bases at V and 0 bases at J, with 6 bases in the middle. The CDR3 DNA reads TGCGCCAGCAGTGAGTCTGGCTTAGCCAAAAACATTCAGTACTTC. This sequence encodes CASSESGLAKNIQYF.

The J gene is TRBJ2-7, the V gene TRBV20-1; D ambiguous. V dropped 5 bases and J dropped 3 bases, with 8 bases sitting between them. The CDR3 contains 11 residues. Looked up from germline, CDR1 is DFQATT and CDR2 is SNEGSKA (reference sequence). The DNA for the CDR3 is TGCAGTGCTGGGGTCGACTACGAGCAGTACTTC. It codes for CSAGVDYEQYF.

The gene calls are TRBV9 and TRBJ1-1; D gene uncertain. Trimming removed 0 bases at V and 7 bases at J, with 13 bases between. Germline lookup yields CDR1 SGDLS and CDR2 YYNGEE. The CDR3 extends over 14 amino acids. For the CDR3, the DNA is TGTGCCAGCAGCGTAGGAAGGTCCCTAATTGAAGCTTTCTTT. Its protein is CASSVGRSLIEAFF.

In its sample, this clonotype was seen a few times. The V call is TRBV29-1, the J call TRBJ2-1, with D possibly being TRBD1 (5 bases). This CDR3 spans 12 amino acids. Trimming pared 4 bases from V and 4 bases from J, leaving 8 bases between. CDR1 SQVTM and CDR2 ANQGSEA come from the germline V gene. The DNA for the CDR3 is TGCAGCGTTGGACAGCTGTACAATGAGCAGTTCTTC. Protein product: CSVGQLYNEQFF.

The rearrangement uses TRBV12-3 or TRBV12-4 and TRBJ1-2; D is uncertain. V was pared by 8 bases and J by 7 bases, with 11 bases between. This CDR3 comprises 11 residues. The CDR3 region has the DNA TGTGCCAGCGGGTCTCTGGTTGGCTACACCTTC. Its translation: CASGSLVGYTF.

This clonotype was detected a few times. The CDR3 reads CASRVNPSTDTQYF. CDR3 nucleotide sequence: TGTGCCAGCAGGGTAAACCCTAGCACAGATACGCAGTATTTT. The chain carries TRBV6-5 and TRBJ2-3; D ambiguous. The CDR3 is 14 residues long. CDR1 and CDR2 from the germline V gene are MNHEY and SVGAGI. V lost 6 bases and J 0 bases, leaving 10 bases between the germline ends.